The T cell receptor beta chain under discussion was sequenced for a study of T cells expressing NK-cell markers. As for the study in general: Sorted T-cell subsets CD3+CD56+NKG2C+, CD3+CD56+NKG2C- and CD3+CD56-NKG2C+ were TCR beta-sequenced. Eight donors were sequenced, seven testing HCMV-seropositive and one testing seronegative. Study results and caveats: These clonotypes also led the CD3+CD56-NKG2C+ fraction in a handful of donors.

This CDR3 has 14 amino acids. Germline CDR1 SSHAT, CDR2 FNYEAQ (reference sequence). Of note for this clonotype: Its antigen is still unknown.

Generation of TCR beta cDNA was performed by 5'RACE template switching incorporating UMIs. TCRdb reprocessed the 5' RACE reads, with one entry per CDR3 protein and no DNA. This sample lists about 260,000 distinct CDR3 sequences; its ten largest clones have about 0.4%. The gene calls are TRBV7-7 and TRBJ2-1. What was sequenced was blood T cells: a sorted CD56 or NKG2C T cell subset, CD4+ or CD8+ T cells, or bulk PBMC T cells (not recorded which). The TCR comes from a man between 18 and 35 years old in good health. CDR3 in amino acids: CASSPGSANNEQFF.